This TCR beta chain was documented in a study of long-term antiretroviral therapy in people with HIV. Whole-study context: Samples collected earliest predate the 2015 immediate-ART recommendation by about a decade.

Investigators performed immunoSEQ version v3.0 at survey level. TCRdb's table, derived via immunoSEQ multiplex PCR, lists solely in-frame clones and lacks some. The table lists around 15,000 clones, approximately 85% of them singletons. There are 17 residues in the CDR3. Germline lookup yields CDR1 MGHDK and CDR2 SYGVNS. Germline trimming cut 2 bases from V and 4 bases from J; bases unmatched to any gene: 5. This receptor was taken from a woman between 40 and 50 years old with HIV. The V gene is TRBV25-1, the J gene TRBJ2-5, with 15 bases that match TRBD2. The input for sequencing was unsorted PBMCs, taken 0.5 years after starting antiretroviral therapy. For the CDR3, the DNA is TGTGCCAGCAGTGAAAGGGGGGGACTAGCGGGAGGAGAGACCCAGTACTTC. As protein: CASSERGGLAGGETQYF.